This T cell receptor beta chain appears in the sequencing data of a study of blood T cell repertoires in COVID-19. Study in general: Acute-phase and convalescent COVID-19 samples originated in the United States, Italy and Spain. Sources were T cells, B-cell-depleted T cells, or PBMCs; the material itself was cDNA or gDNA.

The table lists this clone with a few counts. The CDR3 runs 15 residues. Per germline, CDR1 SGHTA and CDR2 FQGTGA. The germline V and J ends were trimmed by 3 bases and 4 bases, with 12 bases remaining between them. In the source study's methods: Reference gene primer amplification in the assay estimated nucleated cell counts. Clones were read by immunoSEQ multiplex PCR, and TCRdb kept only the in-frame ones, dropping some. From that table come the V and J calls and clone size; the DNA was used to work out D and trimming. The top ten clones hold more than 1% of a sample with roughly 410,000 clones, roughly nine tenths of them seen once.

The rearrangement links TRBV7-3 to TRBJ2-2, with D possibly TRBD1 on 5 matching bases. Sequenced input: peripheral blood. This TCR was recovered from a man aged 40-49 years with acute or convalescent COVID-19. The CDR3 protein is CASSFTPGITGELFF. In nucleotides, the CDR3 is TGTGCCAGCAGCTTTACCCCAGGGATCACCGGGGAGCTGTTTTTT.